This TCR beta chain was identified during a study of blood T cell repertoires in COVID-19. Study-wide background: The origin of the acute and convalescent COVID-19 samples was the United States, Italy and Spain. The analysed material was cDNA or gDNA that came from T cells, B-cell-depleted T cells, or PBMCs.

This CDR3 comprises 15 residues. J was trimmed by 8 bases and V by 1 base; bases with no gene match: 6. Germline V CDR1 and CDR2: LNHNV, YYDKDF (reference sequence). Original processing notes: Amplification of reference gene primers was used by the study to estimate nucleated cell counts. Repertoires were generated with immunoSEQ multiplex PCR, while TCRdb's copy carries only in-frame clones and drops some. D and trimming were read from the DNA, whereas the V and J calls and clone size are those reported in that table. Of about 100,000 clones in the sample, approximately 88% are singletons; the top ten hold 4% to 5.5%.

Material for sequencing was peripheral blood. This receptor was obtained from a human donor in a cohort sampled during active COVID-19. The V gene is TRBV15, the J gene TRBJ1-2, with 11 bases identical to TRBD1. The CDR3 spells CATSRGGQGERGYTF. In DNA, the CDR3 is TGTGCCACCAGCAGAGGGGGACAGGGGGAACGGGGCTACACCTTC.